This entry lists 31 T cell receptor beta chains sequenced from one sample in a study of shared clonotypes between healthy human individuals. Clones were sequenced by immunoSEQ multiplex PCR, and TCRdb holds only the in-frame ones, with some missing. The repertoire holds about 2.4 million clones, 80% to 95% seen once, with approximately 0.37% in the top ten. Sequences were obtained from naive CD4+ T cells from PBMCs. The subset: CD45RA+ positively selected. The receptors shown here come from a man in his late teens or twenties in good health. Some clones in this sample may be carry-over from other donors' samples.

The chain couples TRBV25-1 to TRBJ2-6; D gene unclear. The CDR3 runs 16 residues. Trimming pared 2 bases from V and 0 bases from J, leaving 8 bases between. Germline V gene data show CDR1 as MGHDK and CDR2 as SYGVNS. CDR3 nucleotide sequence: TGTGCCAGCAGTGAAGGTAGATCCTCTGGGGCCAACGTCCTGACTTTC. Amino acids: CASSEGRSSGANVLTF.

J is TRBJ1-4 and V is TRBV28; the D is unclear. V lost 3 bases to trimming and J lost 0 bases, with 17 bases between them. Germline V gene lookup returns CDR1 MDHEN and CDR2 SYDVKM. CDR3 size: 18 residues. CDR3 amino acids: CASSFLEGRGATNEKLFF. The CDR3 region has the DNA TGTGCCAGCAGTTTTTTAGAAGGACGGGGAGCAACTAATGAAAAACTGTTTTTT. Drawing the rest from reference TRBV28 and TRBJ1-4, the complete variable domain is DVKVTQSSRYLVKRTGEKVFLECVQDMDHENMFWYRQDPGLGLRLIYFSYDVKMKEKGDIPEGYSVSREKKERFSLILESASTNQTSMYLCASSFLEGRGATNEKLFFGSGTQLSVL.

This CDR3 is CASSRTGGSYEQYF. CDR3 DNA sequence: TGTGCCAGCAGTCGGACAGGGGGCTCCTACGAGCAGTACTTC. This chain links TRBV6-5 with TRBJ2-7, with 10 bases matching TRBD1. Germline V lookup: CDR1 MNHEY, CDR2 SVGAGI. CDR3 size: 14 residues. V shed 5 bases and J 0 bases; nucleotides not matched to a gene: 1.

The chain joins TRBV10-3 to TRBJ2-7; D is undetermined. Germline CDR1 ENHRY, CDR2 SYGVKD. Trimming stripped 0 bases from V and 6 bases from J, with 6 bases between. The CDR3 runs to 12 residues. DNA for the CDR3: TGTGCCATCAGTGAGTCGCCGCCCGAGCAGTACTTC. This gives the protein CAISESPPEQYF.

The genes are TRBV6-1 and TRBJ2-3; D uncertain. V was shortened by 3 bases and J by 2 bases, with 6 bases between the two germline ends. Germline lookup yields CDR1 MNHNS and CDR2 SASEGT. The CDR3 is 13 residues long. This CDR3 reads CASSDRNTDTQYF. For the CDR3, the DNA is TGTGCCAGCAGTGATCGGAACACAGATACGCAGTATTTT.

V and J are TRBV6-6 and TRBJ2-7; D is possibly TRBD1 (6 bases). The length of the CDR3 is 16 residues. The V gene lost 2 bases and the J gene lost 3 bases, with 17 bases spanning the gap. Per the germline V gene, CDR1 is MNHNY and CDR2 is SVGAGI (reference sequence). The chain's CDR3 is CASSYSPDRGNYEQYF. The CDR3 nucleotides read TGTGCCAGCAGTTACAGTCCGGACAGAGGAAACTACGAGCAGTACTTC.

The chain couples TRBV28 to TRBJ1-5, with D unresolved. Looked up from germline, CDR1 is MDHEN and CDR2 is SYDVKM. The CDR3 runs 15 residues. Trimming shortened V by 11 bases and J by 1 base, and 18 bases separated the two germline ends. The CDR3: CASIPPGRSNQPQHF. The CDR3 DNA is TGTGCCTCAATCCCCCCGGGTCGGAGCAATCAGCCCCAGCATTTT. Full variable domain (rest looked up from reference TRBV28 and TRBJ1-5): DVKVTQSSRYLVKRTGEKVFLECVQDMDHENMFWYRQDPGLGLRLIYFSYDVKMKEKGDIPEGYSVSREKKERFSLILESASTNQTSMYLCASIPPGRSNQPQHFGDGTRLSIL.

This chain joins TRBV30 and TRBJ2-4; D not certain. The germline V gene encodes CDR1 GTSNPN and CDR2 SVGIG (reference sequence). This CDR3 has 13 amino acids. The V and J ends lost 1 base and 4 bases respectively, with 8 bases between them. Here the CDR3 DNA reads TGTGCCTGGAGTGGTGCAGTAAAAAACATTCAGTACTTC. This sequence encodes CAWSGAVKNIQYF.

The chain uses TRBV30 and TRBJ1-4; 7 bases match TRBD1. The V and J ends lost 7 bases and 8 bases, in that order; junction bases with no gene match: 13. Germline assignment: CDR1 GTSNPN and CDR2 SVGIG (reference sequence). CDR3 length: 14 amino acids. The CDR3 is CAFTRDSPGEKLFF. In DNA, the CDR3 is TGTGCCTTTACCCGGGACAGCCCGGGGGAAAAACTGTTTTTT.

This chain connects TRBV6-6 to TRBJ2-2; unclear D gene. V gave up 4 bases and J gave up 1 base, with 10 bases separating them. CDR1 is MNHNY, CDR2 SVGAGI, per germline (reference sequence). The length of the CDR3 is 15 residues. Written as DNA, the CDR3 is TGTGCCAGCAGTTGGGTCTCCGGGAACACCGGGGAGCTGTTTTTT. Translation: CASSWVSGNTGELFF.

V gene TRBV19 combines with J gene TRBJ2-1; 16 bases line up with TRBD2. V shed 7 bases, J shed 11 bases, and the junction held 11 bases outside the gene matches. Germline CDR1 reads LNHDA; CDR2 reads SQIVND (reference sequence). The CDR3 is 16 amino acids. The CDR3 spells CASTPLPGLAGGKQFF. The DNA of the CDR3 is TGTGCCAGTACCCCACTCCCGGGACTAGCGGGAGGGAAGCAGTTCTTC.

Turning to this clone: The germline gene is not matched at one end of the junction; a read error may be the cause. J is TRBJ2-1 and V is TRBV18, with a possible D match to TRBD2 (6 bases). CDR3 size: 15 residues. Looked up from germline, CDR1 is KGHSH and CDR2 is LQKENI. The CDR3 is CASSPSSSGYSEQFF. CDR3 nucleotides: TGTGCCAGCTCACCCTCGTCCAGCGGGTACAGTGAGCAGTTCTTC.

This clone occurred once. The V and J genes are TRBV5-1 and TRBJ2-7, with 11 bases lining up with TRBD1. This CDR3 spans 15 amino acids. The germline gives CDR1 SGHRS, CDR2 YFSETQ. V trimming: 3 bases; J trimming: 3 bases; junction bases outside the gene matches: 5. The chain's CDR3 is CASSSGQGGFYEQYF. In DNA, the CDR3 is TGCGCCAGCAGCTCGGGACAGGGGGGGTTCTACGAGCAGTACTTC.

This sequence joins TRBV7-6 and TRBJ1-4; weak D call: TRBD1 (5 bases). Trimming removed 2 bases at V and 4 bases at J, with 11 bases between. Per the germline V gene, CDR1 is SGHVS and CDR2 is FNYEAQ. This CDR3 region has 15 residues. Here the CDR3 reads CASSLSGGVNEKLFF. The CDR3 region has the DNA TGTGCCAGCAGCTTATCAGGAGGGGTTAATGAAAAACTGTTTTTT.

The chain has TRBV7-9 and TRBJ2-7, with 7 positions matching TRBD1. Germline V gene sequence: CDR1 SEHNR, CDR2 FQNEAQ (reference sequence). V shed 2 bases, J shed 1 base, and the junction held 5 bases outside the gene matches. This CDR3 is built from 15 residues. Here the CDR3 DNA reads TGTGCCAGCAGCTTATACCCGACAGGGTCCTACGAGCAGTACTTC. It yields the protein CASSLYPTGSYEQYF.

V gene TRBV2 combines with J gene TRBJ1-1; no reliable D call. The V end was cut by 6 bases, the J end by 1 base, with 18 bases between. The CDR3 has 16 residues. Germline V CDR1 and CDR2: SNHLY, FYNNEI. CDR3 bases: TGTGCCAGCAGGAGAGGTCAACTGGGGTCGAACACTGAAGCTTTCTTT. This codes for CASRRGQLGSNTEAFF.

This clone was counted between two and nine times. The J gene is TRBJ1-1, the V gene TRBV5-1; D is ambiguous. The CDR3 has 13 residues. V lost 5 bases and J lost 4, with 12 bases in between. CDR1 is SGHRS and CDR2 is YFSETQ in the germline V gene. The CDR3 protein is CASRAEGITEAFF. The CDR3 DNA is TGCGCCAGCAGGGCGGAAGGGATCACTGAAGCTTTCTTT. The whole variable domain, remainder taken from reference TRBV5-1 and TRBJ1-1, is KAGVTQTPRYLIKTRGQQVTLSCSPISGHRSVSWYQQTPGQGLQFLFEYFSETQRNKGNFPGRFSGRQFSNSRSEMNVSTLELGDSALYLCASRAEGITEAFFGQGTRLTVV.

The V and J genes are TRBV28 and TRBJ1-2, with D uncertain. CDR1 is MDHEN, CDR2 SYDVKM, per germline. V lost 7 bases and J lost 0, with 15 bases in between. This CDR3 contains 15 residues. CDR3: CASTVSLTPNYGYTF. In nucleotides, the CDR3 is TGTGCCAGCACCGTTTCCCTCACCCCTAACTATGGCTACACCTTC.

A remark on this clone: The same CDR3 can be traced to other DNA sequences in this sample. CDR3 sequence (DNA): TGTGCCAGCAGCTTGGGGGGCGGACGAACTGAAGCTTTCTTT. Translating it yields CASSLGGGRTEAFF. This sequence joins TRBV5-4 and TRBJ1-1, with a tentative D call TRBD1 (5 bases). The V gene's germline CDR1 is SGHNT and CDR2 YYREEE (reference sequence). V shed 0 bases and J shed 5 bases, with 11 bases lying between them. The CDR3 covers 14 residues.

The chain combines TRBV30 with TRBJ2-7; D is uncertain. The CDR3 totals 14 residues. Trimming stripped 0 bases from V and 2 bases from J, with 11 bases between. The germline V gene encodes CDR1 GTSNPN and CDR2 SVGIG (reference sequence). The CDR3 coding sequence is TGTGCCTGGAGTGTATCTGCCCTAACCTACGAGCAGTACTTC. It codes for CAWSVSALTYEQYF.

This clone was seen only a few times. The chain joins TRBV28 to TRBJ1-1; D is unresolved. The V gene's germline CDR1 is MDHEN and CDR2 SYDVKM. Trimming removed 2 bases at V and 5 bases at J, with 9 bases between. CDR3 length: 13 residues. The CDR3: CASSLVRRTEAFF. CDR3 nucleotides: TGTGCCAGCAGTTTAGTCAGGAGAACTGAAGCTTTCTTT.

The rearrangement joins TRBV6-5 to TRBJ1-5, with no clear D. Germline-derived CDR1 and CDR2 are MNHEY and SVGAGI. V lost 2 bases to trimming and J lost 2 bases, with 7 bases between them. The CDR3 sequence is 14 residues long. CDR3: CASSYGWGNQPQHF. The CDR3 DNA reads TGTGCCAGCAGTTACGGGTGGGGCAATCAGCCCCAGCATTTT.

The chain joins TRBV7-2 to TRBJ2-1; 10 bases fit TRBD2. There are 15 residues in the CDR3. Losses at the gene ends were 3 bases for V and 8 bases for J; bases not matched to a gene: 7. CDR1 and CDR2 (germline): SGHTA, FQGNSA. The CDR3 nucleotides read TGTGCCAGCAGCTTCGAGAGACTAGCGGGTTATGAGCAGTTCTTC. Translation gives CASSFERLAGYEQFF.

The rearrangement joins TRBV27 to TRBJ2-5; 7 bases are a match to TRBD1. The CDR3 contains 16 residues. Germline V lookup: CDR1 MNHEY, CDR2 SMNVEV (reference sequence). The trim removed 7 bases at V and 2 bases at J, leaving 13 bases unmatched. The CDR3 loop reads CASKLMDRIPQETQYF. DNA of the CDR3: TGTGCCAGCAAACTGATGGACAGGATCCCTCAAGAGACCCAGTACTTC.

The chain uses TRBV5-1 and TRBJ1-2, with 7 positions matching TRBD1. This CDR3 is built from 15 residues. Germline trimming cut 4 bases from V and 4 bases from J; bases unmatched to any gene: 10. Germline CDR1 SGHRS, CDR2 YFSETQ. CDR3 nucleotide sequence: TGCGCCAGCAGCCCCGGGACAGCACCCTTCTATGGCTACACCTTC. Translated: CASSPGTAPFYGYTF.

Details on this clone: The same CDR3 arises from other DNA sequences in this sample as well. This chain uses TRBV5-1 with TRBJ2-3; 8 positions match TRBD1. CDR1 is SGHRS, CDR2 YFSETQ, per germline. J lost 3 bases, V lost 2 bases, and 2 bases had no gene match. The CDR3 is 14 residues long. CDR3 loop: CASSFGQGTDTQYF. The CDR3 DNA follows: TGCGCCAGCAGCTTTGGACAGGGAACAGATACGCAGTATTTT.

This clone was seen a single time. The chain carries TRBV5-4 and TRBJ2-5; no firm D call. The ends were cut back, 1 base at V and 2 bases at J, with 12 bases in the middle. The length of the CDR3 is 15 residues. CDR1 and CDR2 (germline): SGHNT, YYREEE (reference sequence). For the CDR3, the DNA is TGTGCCAGCAGCTTGAGGCCAGACCGACAAGAGACCCAGTACTTC. Amino acid sequence: CASSLRPDRQETQYF. Full variable domain (remainder filled in from reference TRBV5-4 and TRBJ2-5): ETGVTQSPTHLIKTRGQQVTLRCSSQSGHNTVSWYQQALGQGPQFIFQYYREEENGRGNFPPRFSGLQFPNYSSELNVNALELDDSALYLCASSLRPDRQETQYFGPGTRLLVL.

The V call is TRBV29-1, the J call TRBJ2-7; tentative D call: TRBD1 (5 bases). The CDR3 covers 13 residues. The V gene's germline CDR1 is SQVTM and CDR2 ANQGSEA. The V gene lost 4 bases and the J gene lost 3 bases, with 13 bases spanning the gap. The CDR3 region is CSVVYAGYYEQYF. Written as DNA, the CDR3 is TGCAGCGTTGTTTATGCAGGGTACTACGAGCAGTACTTC.

This chain links TRBV29-1 with TRBJ1-4; TRBD1 matches 10 bases. V dropped 6 bases and J dropped 7; count of bases not matched to a gene: 5. The CDR3 loop spans 13 amino acids. Looked up from germline, CDR1 is SQVTM and CDR2 is ANQGSEA. DNA of the CDR3: TGCAGCGTCGGGTGGACAGGGGGTGAAAAACTGTTTTTT. This codes for CSVGWTGGEKLFF.

This clone was seen a handful of times. The genes are TRBV5-1 and TRBJ2-5; TRBD2 matches 13 bases. CDR3 length: 15 residues. Germline CDR1 reads SGHRS; CDR2 reads YFSETQ. The V segment lost 3 bases and the J segment 5 bases; nucleotides outside the gene matches: 4. The chain's CDR3 is CASSSGTSGMETQYF. CDR3 bases: TGCGCCAGCAGCTCCGGGACTAGCGGGATGGAGACCCAGTACTTC.

This clone is a singleton in its sample. V usage is TRBV9 and J usage is TRBJ2-1, with a possible D match to TRBD1 (7 bases). V lost 0 bases to trimming and J lost 7 bases, with 17 bases between them. This CDR3 spans 16 amino acids. The germline CDR1 and CDR2 sequences are SGDLS and YYNGEE. This CDR3 is CASSVAWQGGENEQFF. In DNA, the CDR3 is TGTGCCAGCAGCGTAGCTTGGCAGGGGGGAGAGAATGAGCAGTTCTTC.